These 2 T cell receptor beta chains were sequenced from one sample in a study of tumor and adjacent non-tumor tissue in lung cancer. RNA was extracted from bulk tissue without any cell sorting. This non-tumor lung sample came from over 3 cm beyond the tumor edge. TCRbeta libraries were built with three rounds of nested PCR, modified from ARM-PCR. From the multiplex PCR reads, TCRdb called clonotypes with MiXCR, one entry per CDR3 protein. The sample contains 40,000 to 60,000 distinct CDR3 sequences, 64% of which appear only once. Sequenced: distant non-tumor lung tissue. These receptors were obtained from an older woman with non-small cell lung cancer.

This clonotype came up many times. The V call is TRBV6-1, the J call TRBJ1-6; possibly TRBD1 for D (6 bases). Looked up from germline, CDR1 is MNHNS and CDR2 is SASEGT. The CDR3 length is 15 residues. V lost 5 bases, J lost 6 bases, and 14 bases lay in between. The CDR3 region is CASSYRRGANSPLHF. In DNA form, the CDR3 reads TGTGCCAGCAGTTACCGGAGGGGGGCTAATTCACCCCTCCACTTT.

A word on this clonotype: A read error may account for a junction end that differs from germline. Written as DNA, the CDR3 is TGTGTTAGCAGCCAAGTGGCTGTCCGAGCCAATCAGCCCCAGCACTTT. Its protein product is CVSSQVAVRANQPQHF. This chain links TRBV4-2 with TRBJ1-5, with D uncertain. This CDR3 is built from 16 residues. Germline V gene data show CDR1 as LGHNA and CDR2 as YNFKEQ.